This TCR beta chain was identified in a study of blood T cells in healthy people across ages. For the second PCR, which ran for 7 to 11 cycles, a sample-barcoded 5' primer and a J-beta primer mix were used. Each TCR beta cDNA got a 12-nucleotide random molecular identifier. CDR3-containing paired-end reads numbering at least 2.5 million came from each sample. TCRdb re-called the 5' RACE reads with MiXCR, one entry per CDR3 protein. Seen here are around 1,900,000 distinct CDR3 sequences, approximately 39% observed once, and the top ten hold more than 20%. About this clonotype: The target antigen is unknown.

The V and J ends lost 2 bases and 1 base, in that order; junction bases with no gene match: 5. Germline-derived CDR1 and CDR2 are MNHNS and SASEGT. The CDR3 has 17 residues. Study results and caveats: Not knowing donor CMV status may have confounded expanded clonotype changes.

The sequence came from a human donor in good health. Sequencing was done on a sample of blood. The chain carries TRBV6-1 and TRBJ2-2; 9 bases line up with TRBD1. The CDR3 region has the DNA TGTGCCAGCAGTGAACTTGGACAGGGGCGGAACACCGGGGAGCTGTTTTTT. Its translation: CASSELGQGRNTGELFF.